This entry describes one T cell receptor beta chain. This sample was taken from a study of blood T cell repertoires in COVID-19. TCRdb keeps only in-frame clones here, not all; method: immunoSEQ multiplex PCR. The data contain about 230,000 clones, 83% of them singletons. The ends were cut back, 11 bases at V and 8 bases at J, with 12 bases in the middle. The V gene's germline CDR1 is WNHNN and CDR2 SYGVQD (reference sequence). The CDR3 length is 10 residues. The sample consisted of peripheral blood. This chain joins TRBV10-1 and TRBJ1-2, with D possibly matching TRBD1 (6 bases). This clonotype originated in a woman in her twenties or thirties with COVID-19, enrolled during active disease. This chain's CDR3 is CAGGGPGYTF. The DNA of the CDR3 is TGCGCCGGGGGGGGGCCGGGCTACACCTTC.